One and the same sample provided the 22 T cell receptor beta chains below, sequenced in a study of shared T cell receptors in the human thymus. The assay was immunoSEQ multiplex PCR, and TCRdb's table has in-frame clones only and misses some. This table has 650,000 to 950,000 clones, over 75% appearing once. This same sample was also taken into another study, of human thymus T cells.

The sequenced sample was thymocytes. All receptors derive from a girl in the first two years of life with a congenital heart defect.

The CDR3 coding sequence is TGTGCCAGCAGCAAAGGGACTTCTACCGTTCCCTACAATGAGCAGTTCTTC. Protein sequence: CASSKGTSTVPYNEQFF. This sequence joins TRBV21-1 and TRBJ2-1; the DNA was not used to check the table's D call, TRBD2. TRBV21-1 is marked as a pseudogene. The CDR3 has 17 residues.

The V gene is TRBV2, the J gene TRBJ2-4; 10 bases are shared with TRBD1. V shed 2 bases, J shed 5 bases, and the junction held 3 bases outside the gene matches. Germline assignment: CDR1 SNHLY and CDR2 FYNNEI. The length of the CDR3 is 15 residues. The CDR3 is CASSERDRGENIQYF. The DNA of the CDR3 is TGTGCCAGCAGTGAAAGGGACAGGGGTGAAAACATTCAGTACTTC.

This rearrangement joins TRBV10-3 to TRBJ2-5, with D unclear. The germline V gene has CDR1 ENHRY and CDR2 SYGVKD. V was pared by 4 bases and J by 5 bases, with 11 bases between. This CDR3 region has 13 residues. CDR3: CAISGSAEETQYF. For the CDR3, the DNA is TGTGCCATCAGTGGGTCGGCGGAGGAGACCCAGTACTTC.

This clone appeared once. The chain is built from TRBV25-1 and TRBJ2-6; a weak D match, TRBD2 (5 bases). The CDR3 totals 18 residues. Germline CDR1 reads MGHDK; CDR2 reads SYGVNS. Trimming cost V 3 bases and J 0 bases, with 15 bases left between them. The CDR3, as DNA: TGTGCCAGCAGTGAGGAGGCCCGAGATTCCTCTGGGGCCAACGTCCTGACTTTC. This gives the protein CASSEEARDSSGANVLTF.

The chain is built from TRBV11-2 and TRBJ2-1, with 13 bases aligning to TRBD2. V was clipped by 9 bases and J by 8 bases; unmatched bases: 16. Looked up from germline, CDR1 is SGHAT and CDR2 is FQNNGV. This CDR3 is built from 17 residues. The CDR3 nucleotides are TGTGCCAGGACCCCCCGATTTACTAGCGGGGGGGCCGATGAGCAGTTCTTC. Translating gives CARTPRFTSGGADEQFF. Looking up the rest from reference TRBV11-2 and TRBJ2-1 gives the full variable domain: EAGVAQSPRYKIIEKRQSVAFWCNPISGHATLYWYQQILGQGPKLLIQFQNNGVVDDSQLPKDRFSAERLKGVDSTLKIQPAKLEDSAVYLCARTPRFTSGGADEQFFGPGTRLTVL.

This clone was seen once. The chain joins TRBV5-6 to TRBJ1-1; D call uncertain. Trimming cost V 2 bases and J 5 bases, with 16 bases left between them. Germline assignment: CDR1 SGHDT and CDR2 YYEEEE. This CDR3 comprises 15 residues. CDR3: CASSFSPHGGTEAFF. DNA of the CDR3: TGTGCCAGCAGCTTTTCCCCTCACGGAGGGACTGAAGCTTTCTTT.

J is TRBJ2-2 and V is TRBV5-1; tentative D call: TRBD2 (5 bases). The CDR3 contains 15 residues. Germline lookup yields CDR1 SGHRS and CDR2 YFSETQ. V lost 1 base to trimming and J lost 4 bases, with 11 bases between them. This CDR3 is CASSLTARGTGELFF. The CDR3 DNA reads TGCGCCAGCAGCTTGACCGCCCGGGGCACCGGGGAGCTGTTTTTT.

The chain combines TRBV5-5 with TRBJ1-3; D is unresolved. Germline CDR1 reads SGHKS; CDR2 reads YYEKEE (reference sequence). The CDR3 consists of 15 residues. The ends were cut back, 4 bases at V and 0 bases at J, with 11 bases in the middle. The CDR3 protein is CASSHDIHSGNTIYF. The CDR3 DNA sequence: TGTGCCAGCAGCCATGACATACACTCTGGAAACACCATATATTTT.

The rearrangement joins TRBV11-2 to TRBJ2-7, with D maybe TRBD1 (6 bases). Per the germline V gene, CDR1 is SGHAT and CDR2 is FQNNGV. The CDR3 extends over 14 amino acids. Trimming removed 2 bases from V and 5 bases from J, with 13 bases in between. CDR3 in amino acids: CASSLRTQGNEQYF. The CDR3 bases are TGTGCCAGCAGCTTAAGGACACAGGGAAACGAGCAGTACTTC.

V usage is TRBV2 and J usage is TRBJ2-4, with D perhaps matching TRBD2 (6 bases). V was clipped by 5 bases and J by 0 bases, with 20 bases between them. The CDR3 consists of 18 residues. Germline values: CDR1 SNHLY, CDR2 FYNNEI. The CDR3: CASSRDSGRRIAKNIQYF. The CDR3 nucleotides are TGTGCCAGCAGTCGGGACTCAGGGAGGAGGATAGCCAAAAACATTCAGTACTTC. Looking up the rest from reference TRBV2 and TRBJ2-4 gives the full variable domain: EPEVTQTPSHQVTQMGQEVILRCVPISNHLYFYWYRQILGQKVEFLVSFYNNEISEKSEIFDDQFSVERPDGSNFTLKIRSTKLEDSAMYFCASSRDSGRRIAKNIQYFGAGTRLSVL.

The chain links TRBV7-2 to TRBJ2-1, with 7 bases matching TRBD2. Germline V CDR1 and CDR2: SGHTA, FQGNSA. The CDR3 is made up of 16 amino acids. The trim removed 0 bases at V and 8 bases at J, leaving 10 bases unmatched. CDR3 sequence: CASSLAGREGRYEQFF. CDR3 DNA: TGTGCCAGCAGCTTAGCCGGCAGGGAGGGTCGGTATGAGCAGTTCTTC.

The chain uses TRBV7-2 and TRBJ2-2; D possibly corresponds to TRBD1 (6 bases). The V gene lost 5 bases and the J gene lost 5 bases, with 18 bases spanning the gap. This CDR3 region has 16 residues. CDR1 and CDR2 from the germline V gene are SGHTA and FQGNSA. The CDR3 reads CASSQGPDFWTGELFF. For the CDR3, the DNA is TGTGCCAGCAGCCAGGGGCCCGATTTTTGGACCGGGGAGCTGTTTTTT.

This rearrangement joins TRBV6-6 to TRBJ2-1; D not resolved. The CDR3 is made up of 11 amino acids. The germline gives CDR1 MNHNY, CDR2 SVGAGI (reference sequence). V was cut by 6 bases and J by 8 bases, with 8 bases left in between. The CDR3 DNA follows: TGTGCCAGCAGCCGCGTGGATGAGCAGTTCTTC. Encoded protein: CASSRVDEQFF.

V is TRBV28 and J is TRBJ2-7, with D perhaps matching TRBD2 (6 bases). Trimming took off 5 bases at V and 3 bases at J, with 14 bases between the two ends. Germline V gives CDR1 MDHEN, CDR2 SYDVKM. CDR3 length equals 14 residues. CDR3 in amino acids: CASSGGNEGYEQYF. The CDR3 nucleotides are TGTGCCAGCAGTGGGGGGAACGAAGGCTACGAGCAGTACTTC.

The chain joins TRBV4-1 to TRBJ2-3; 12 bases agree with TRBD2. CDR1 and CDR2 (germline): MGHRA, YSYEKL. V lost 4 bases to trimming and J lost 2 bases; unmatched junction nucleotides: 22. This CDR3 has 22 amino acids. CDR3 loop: CASSRKLYFTSGGPRFTDTQYF. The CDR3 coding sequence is TGCGCCAGCAGCCGCAAACTTTACTTTACTAGCGGGGGGCCCCGATTCACAGATACGCAGTATTTT.

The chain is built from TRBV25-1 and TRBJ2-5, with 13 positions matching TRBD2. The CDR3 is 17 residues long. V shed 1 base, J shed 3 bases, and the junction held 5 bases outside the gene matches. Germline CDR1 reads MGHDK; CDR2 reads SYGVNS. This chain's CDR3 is CASSEFLGLAGKETQYF. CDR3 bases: TGTGCCAGCAGTGAATTCCTGGGACTAGCGGGGAAAGAGACCCAGTACTTC.

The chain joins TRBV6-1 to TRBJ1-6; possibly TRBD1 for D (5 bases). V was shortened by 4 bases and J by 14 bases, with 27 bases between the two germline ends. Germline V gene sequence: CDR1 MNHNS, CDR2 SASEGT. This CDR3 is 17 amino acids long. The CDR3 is CASSVPLRVIVWNALHF. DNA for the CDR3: TGTGCCAGCAGTGTACCCCTCAGGGTAATTGTATGGAATGCCCTCCACTTT.

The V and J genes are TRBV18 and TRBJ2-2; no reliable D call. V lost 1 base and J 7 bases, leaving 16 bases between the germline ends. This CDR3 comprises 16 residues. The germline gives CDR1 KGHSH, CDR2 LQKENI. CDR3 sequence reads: CASSPRAPTLGGELFF. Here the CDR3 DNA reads TGTGCCAGCTCACCACGGGCACCCACTCTCGGCGGGGAGCTGTTTTTT.

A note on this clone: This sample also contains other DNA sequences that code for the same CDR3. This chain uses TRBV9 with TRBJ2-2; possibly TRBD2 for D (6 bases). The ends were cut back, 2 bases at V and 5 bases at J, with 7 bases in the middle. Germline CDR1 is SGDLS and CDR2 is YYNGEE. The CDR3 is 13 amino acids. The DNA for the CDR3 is TGTGCCAGCAGCGTGGGGGGAACCGGGGAGCTGTTTTTT. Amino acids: CASSVGGTGELFF. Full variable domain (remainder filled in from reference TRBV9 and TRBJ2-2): DSGVTQTPKHLITATGQRVTLRCSPRSGDLSVYWYQQSLDQGLQFLIQYYNGEERAKGNILERFSAQQFPDLHSELNLSSLELGDSALYFCASSVGGTGELFFGEGSRLTVL.

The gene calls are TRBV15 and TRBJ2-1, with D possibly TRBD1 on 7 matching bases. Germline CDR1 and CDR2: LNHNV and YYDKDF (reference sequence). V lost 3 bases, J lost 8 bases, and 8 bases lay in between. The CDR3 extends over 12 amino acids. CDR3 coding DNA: TGTGCCACCAGCAGCAGGGGGGATGAGCAGTTCTTC. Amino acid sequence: CATSSRGDEQFF.

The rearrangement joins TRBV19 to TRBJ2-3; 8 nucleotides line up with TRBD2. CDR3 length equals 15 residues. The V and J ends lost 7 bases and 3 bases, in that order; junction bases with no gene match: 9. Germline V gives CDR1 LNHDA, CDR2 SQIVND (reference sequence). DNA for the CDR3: TGTGCCAGTACCCGCGGACTAGCAATAACAGATACGCAGTATTTT. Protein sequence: CASTRGLAITDTQYF. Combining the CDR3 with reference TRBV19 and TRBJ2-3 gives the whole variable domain DGGITQSPKYLFRKEGQNVTLSCEQNLNHDAMYWYRQDPGQGLRLIYYSQIVNDFQKGDIAEGYSVSREKKESFPLTVTSAQKNPTAFYLCASTRGLAITDTQYFGPGTRLTVL.

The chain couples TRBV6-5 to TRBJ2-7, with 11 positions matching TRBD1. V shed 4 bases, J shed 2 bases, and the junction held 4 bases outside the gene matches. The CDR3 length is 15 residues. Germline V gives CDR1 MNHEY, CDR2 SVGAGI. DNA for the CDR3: TGTGCCAGCAGTTCCCGGACAGGGGGCGCCTACGAGCAGTACTTC. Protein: CASSSRTGGAYEQYF.